This T cell receptor (beta chain) emerged from a study of blood T cell repertoires in COVID-19. Study information: COVID-19 samples, acute and convalescent, were from the United States, Italy and Spain. In each case, the material was cDNA or gDNA derived from T cells, B-cell-depleted T cells, or PBMCs.

Authors' analysis steps: Amplification of reference gene primers provided the estimated nucleated cell counts. Measured with immunoSEQ multiplex PCR; TCRdb has only the in-frame clones, and not every one. V, J and clone size are those of that table, while D and trimming were read from the DNA. In the table there are 130,000 to 150,000 clones, around 84% of which are singletons. The CDR3 has 13 amino acids. V was shortened by 5 bases and J by 6 bases, with 12 bases between the two germline ends. The chain links TRBV12-3 or TRBV12-4 to TRBJ2-3, with D possibly matching TRBD2 (5 bases). The sample consisted of peripheral blood. The sequence was obtained from a woman in her 50s in a cohort sampled during active or convalescent COVID-19. CDR3 residues: CASSAGTWDTQYF. The CDR3 region has the DNA TGTGCCAGCAGTGCGGGCACGTGGGATACGCAGTATTTT.